This entry lists 2 T cell receptor beta chains sequenced from one sample in a study of cytomegalovirus exposure and HLA in healthy donors. 60 Vbeta and 13 Jbeta primers were used in PCR. TCRdb's table, derived via immunoSEQ multiplex PCR, lists solely in-frame clones and lacks some. The table includes 90,000 to 100,000 clones, about 81% detected once. The sample was PBMCs. All receptors come from a man aged 35 to 55 in good health and CMV-seronegative.

This chain connects TRBV11-3 to TRBJ2-5; a possible D gene is TRBD2 (5 bases). Near its end, the DNA agrees better with TRBJ2-7, so the J call may be wrong. Germline values: CDR1 SGHNT, CDR2 YENEEA. The CDR3 runs 12 residues. The chain's CDR3 is CASSLVAGEQYF. Here the CDR3 DNA reads TGTGCCAGCAGCTTAGTGGCGGGCGAGCAGTACTTC.

The chain recombines TRBV2 with TRBJ2-5, with 8 bases that match TRBD1. Germline assignment: CDR1 SNHLY and CDR2 FYNNEI. The length of the CDR3 is 17 residues. Trimming took 0 bases from V and 1 from J; bases not matched to a gene: 7. DNA of the CDR3: TGTGCCAGCAGTGAAGCGCCGAGAGGGACAGGCCAAGAGACCCAGTACTTC. Translating gives CASSEAPRGTGQETQYF. Based on the CDR3 plus reference TRBV2 and TRBJ2-5, the full variable domain is EPEVTQTPSHQVTQMGQEVILRCVPISNHLYFYWYRQILGQKVEFLVSFYNNEISEKSEIFDDQFSVERPDGSNFTLKIRSTKLEDSAMYFCASSEAPRGTGQETQYFGPGTRLLVL.